Listed here is a single T cell receptor (beta chain). Antigen specificity is unknown. This sample stems from a study of long-term antiretroviral therapy in people with HIV. Study observations and caveats: Blood collection from the mid-2000s to the late 2010s possibly occurred under older ART regimens.

An immunoSEQ assay, version v3.0, was performed at survey level. TCRdb's copy holds only in-frame clones and misses some; the assay was immunoSEQ multiplex PCR. This table holds about 21,000 clones, roughly nine tenths found once. Per donor, a minimum of one pre-ART and a minimum of two post-ART PBMC samples were available. This TCR derives from a woman in her twenties or thirties with HIV. Sequencing was performed on unsorted PBMCs, taken roughly 4.2 years before starting antiretroviral therapy.

The CDR3 loop reads CASSNPGGLSSYEQYF. The CDR3, as DNA: TGTGCCAGCAGCAATCCCGGGGGACTTAGCTCCTACGAGCAGTACTTC. The rearrangement uses TRBV21-1 and TRBJ2-7; no check of the table's D call, TRBD2, against the DNA was made. TRBV21-1 is reported as a pseudogene. The CDR3 sequence is 16 residues long.